The 8 T cell receptor beta chains presented below share a single source sample, sequenced in a study of control samples from healthy donors and cancer patients. Produced via immunoSEQ multiplex PCR; TCRdb's table is partial and in-frame only. This sample has around 110,000 clones; around 89% occur once, and the top ten carry 2.3%. Sequenced: blood. These receptors were obtained from a woman aged 70-85 years in good health.

This chain connects TRBV7-9 to TRBJ2-2; 7 nucleotides align to TRBD1. The junction had 9 bases not matched to a gene; V was cut back by 5 bases and J by 0 bases. CDR1 is SEHNR, CDR2 FQNEAQ, per germline (reference sequence). The CDR3 runs 17 residues. The CDR3 loop is CASSRTGRTANTGELFF. The DNA for the CDR3 is TGTGCCAGCAGCCGGACAGGCCGGACCGCGAACACCGGGGAGCTGTTTTTT.

This chain links TRBV7-2 with TRBJ2-6, with no clear D. Trimming removed 1 base from V and 0 bases from J, with 13 bases in between. Germline V CDR1 and CDR2: SGHTA, FQGNSA. This CDR3 contains 18 residues. The CDR3 region has the DNA TGTGCCAGCAGCTTAGTGGCTCGCAGCGCCTCTGGGGCCAACGTCCTGACTTTC. Its translation: CASSLVARSASGANVLTF.

This clone was recorded only once. This rearrangement joins TRBV5-4 to TRBJ2-7; TRBD2 matches 9 bases. The V segment lost 2 bases and the J segment 5 bases; nucleotides outside the gene matches: 5. Germline V gene sequence: CDR1 SGHNT, CDR2 YYREEE (reference sequence). This CDR3 comprises 14 residues. The CDR3 region has the DNA TGTGCCAGCAGCTTTAGGACTAGCGTCCACGAGCAGTACTTC. This encodes CASSFRTSVHEQYF. Supplemented by reference TRBV5-4 and TRBJ2-7, the full variable domain reads ETGVTQSPTHLIKTRGQQVTLRCSSQSGHNTVSWYQQALGQGPQFIFQYYREEENGRGNFPPRFSGLQFPNYSSELNVNALELDDSALYLCASSFRTSVHEQYFGPGTRLTVT.

The chain is built from TRBV18 and TRBJ2-5, with TRBD1 as a possible D gene (5 bases). The V and J ends lost 2 bases and 4 bases respectively, with 11 bases between them. This CDR3 has 14 residues. Looked up from germline, CDR1 is KGHSH and CDR2 is LQKENI. The CDR3 spells CASSPGQGIETQYF. The CDR3 bases are TGTGCCAGCTCACCAGGCCAGGGTATAGAGACCCAGTACTTC.

The V call is TRBV7-2, the J call TRBJ2-3; TRBD1 is a possible D gene (5 bases). The CDR3 is made up of 14 amino acids. Germline V gene lookup returns CDR1 SGHTA and CDR2 FQGNSA. Trimming left V 3 bases short and J 1 base short, with 8 bases between. The CDR3 bases are TGTGCCAGCAGCTTTATCAGGGGCACAGATACGCAGTATTTT. It codes for CASSFIRGTDTQYF.

This clone came up a few times. The V gene is TRBV4-2, the J gene TRBJ1-4, with no clear D. V lost 1 base to trimming and J lost 4 bases, with 13 bases between them. CDR1 and CDR2 from the germline V gene are LGHNA and YNFKEQ. There are 16 residues in the CDR3. DNA of the CDR3: TGTGCCAGCAGCCAAGGGCGGGCAAACTTTAATGAAAAACTGTTTTTT. This encodes CASSQGRANFNEKLFF.

The V and J genes are TRBV19 and TRBJ1-6; D is perhaps TRBD1 (6 bases). The CDR3 sequence is 15 residues long. Trimming removed 1 base at V and 6 bases at J, with 10 bases between. Germline lookup yields CDR1 LNHDA and CDR2 SQIVND (reference sequence). CDR3 region: CASSIGGAPNSPLHF. The CDR3 DNA reads TGTGCCAGTAGTATAGGGGGGGCGCCTAATTCACCCCTCCACTTT.

The chain carries TRBV21-1 and TRBJ2-1; TRBD2, the D gene given by the table, was not confirmed from the DNA. TRBV21-1 is a pseudogene. CDR3 length: 22 residues. The CDR3 DNA sequence: TGTGCCAGCAGCAAATATTGTCGTGCGGCTAGCGGGGGTCACCGCGGGACCAATGAGCAGTTCTTC. Its translation is CASSKYCRAASGGHRGTNEQFF.